These T cell receptor beta chains were read from a single sample in a study of blood T cell repertoires in COVID-19. Clones were read by immunoSEQ multiplex PCR, and TCRdb kept only the in-frame ones, dropping some. The data hold some 180,000 clones, with more than 75% observed a single time. The sample taken for sequencing was peripheral blood. These TCRs come from a woman aged 80 or over with COVID-19, enrolled during active disease. Each CDR3 is given with its conserved first and last residue. Each record gives: clone size, D gene, V gene, J gene, CDR3 DNA, CDR3 protein. A D gene is named only where the DNA matches it firmly. Clone size appears in some rows only: once, few, many, or a class for an expanded clone.

clone_size: -
d_call: -
v_call: TRBV28
j_call: TRBJ2-3
cdr3_nt: TGTGCCAGCAGTTTAAGTGAGGCGAGCACAGATACGCAGTATTTT
cdr3_aa: CASSLSEASTDTQYF

clone_size: -
d_call: TRBD2
v_call: TRBV28
j_call: TRBJ2-7
cdr3_nt: TGTGCCAGCAGTCCTCCGGGACTAGGGTGGCAGGGGCAGTACTTC
cdr3_aa: CASSPPGLGWQGQYF

clone_size: -
d_call: -
v_call: TRBV5-4
j_call: TRBJ1-2
cdr3_nt: TGTGCCAGCAGCTTAGCAGGGACATATGGCTACACCTTC
cdr3_aa: CASSLAGTYGYTF

clone_size: once
d_call: -
v_call: TRBV4-1
j_call: TRBJ1-4
cdr3_nt: TGCGCCAGCAGCCATCCCGACTTTAATGAAAAACTGTTTTTT
cdr3_aa: CASSHPDFNEKLFF

clone_size: -
d_call: TRBD1
v_call: TRBV5-1
j_call: TRBJ1-1
cdr3_nt: TGCGCCAGCAGCACAGGGGGGCAAAACACTGAAGCTTTCTTT
cdr3_aa: CASSTGGQNTEAFF

clone_size: -
d_call: -
v_call: TRBV9
j_call: TRBJ2-3
cdr3_nt: TGTGCCAGCAGCGTAGGGACAGTAAACACAGATACGCAGTATTTT
cdr3_aa: CASSVGTVNTDTQYF

clone_size: -
d_call: TRBD1
v_call: TRBV7-2
j_call: TRBJ1-1
cdr3_nt: TGTGCCAGCAGCCGTCGGACAGGGGGTGGGGCGAACACTGAAGCTTTCTTT
cdr3_aa: CASSRRTGGGANTEAFF

clone_size: -
d_call: TRBD1
v_call: TRBV28
j_call: TRBJ1-5
cdr3_nt: TGTGCCAGCAGCCCCGGGACAGGGCATCAGCCCCAGCATTTT
cdr3_aa: CASSPGTGHQPQHF

clone_size: -
d_call: -
v_call: TRBV3-1/TRBV3-2
j_call: TRBJ1-4
cdr3_nt: TGTGCCAGCAGCCAAGAACCCAGGGCCGAAAAACTGTTTTTT
cdr3_aa: CASSQEPRAEKLFF

clone_size: -
d_call: TRBD1
v_call: TRBV29-1
j_call: TRBJ2-3
cdr3_nt: TGCAGCGTTGCGCCCGGGACAGGCACGGGAGATACGCAGTATTTT
cdr3_aa: CSVAPGTGTGDTQYF

clone_size: -
d_call: -
v_call: TRBV7-2
j_call: TRBJ1-3
cdr3_nt: TGTGCCAGCAGCTTAGAACGGGGGGTAGGAAACACCATATATTTT
cdr3_aa: CASSLERGVGNTIYF

clone_size: -
d_call: -
v_call: TRBV7-3
j_call: TRBJ1-1
cdr3_nt: TGTGCCAGCAGCTTTGGGGGGGCAGGAAGGAACACTGAAGCTTTCTTT
cdr3_aa: CASSFGGAGRNTEAFF

clone_size: -
d_call: TRBD1
v_call: TRBV5-1
j_call: TRBJ1-2
cdr3_nt: TGCGCCAGCAGCCCTCAGGGGGTCGGTAATAACTATGGCTACACCTTC
cdr3_aa: CASSPQGVGNNYGYTF

clone_size: -
d_call: TRBD2
v_call: TRBV5-4
j_call: TRBJ2-2
cdr3_nt: TGTGCCAGCAGCCGGGTGGCGGGAGACACCGGGGAGCTGTTTTTT
cdr3_aa: CASSRVAGDTGELFF

clone_size: -
d_call: -
v_call: TRBV4-2
j_call: TRBJ1-3
cdr3_nt: TGTGCCAGCAGCCCACAAGCACAGGGATCTGGAAACACCATATATTTT
cdr3_aa: CASSPQAQGSGNTIYF

clone_size: -
d_call: -
v_call: TRBV19
j_call: TRBJ2-7
cdr3_nt: TGTGCCAGTAGTATGGTTCAGGGACTGGGTGAGCAGTACTTC
cdr3_aa: CASSMVQGLGEQYF